This entry features one T cell receptor (beta chain) sequence. V shed 5 bases and J shed 7 bases, with 15 bases lying between them. This CDR3 region has 15 residues. Germline CDR1 MNHEY, CDR2 SMNVEV (reference sequence). Individual cDNA molecules each received unique molecular identifiers attached to them. Each CDR3 protein is one row after TCRdb ran MiXCR on the 5' RACE reads. The sample has 40,000 to 50,000 distinct CDR3 sequences, around a tenth seen once; the top ten hold less than 25%. These data come from a study of early T cells in non-severe SARS-CoV-2 infection. Study information: Chains stayed unpaired after sequencing of bulk RNA from unsorted whole blood.

The chain links TRBV27 to TRBJ1-6, with D possibly matching TRBD1 (6 bases). The material sequenced was whole blood. The TCR originated in an adult who was a healthcare worker with PCR-confirmed SARS-CoV-2 infection or an uninfected control (not recorded which). The chain's CDR3 is CASSAEDRPNSPLHF. The DNA of the CDR3 is TGTGCCAGCAGTGCAGAGGACAGACCGAATTCACCCCTCCACTTT.